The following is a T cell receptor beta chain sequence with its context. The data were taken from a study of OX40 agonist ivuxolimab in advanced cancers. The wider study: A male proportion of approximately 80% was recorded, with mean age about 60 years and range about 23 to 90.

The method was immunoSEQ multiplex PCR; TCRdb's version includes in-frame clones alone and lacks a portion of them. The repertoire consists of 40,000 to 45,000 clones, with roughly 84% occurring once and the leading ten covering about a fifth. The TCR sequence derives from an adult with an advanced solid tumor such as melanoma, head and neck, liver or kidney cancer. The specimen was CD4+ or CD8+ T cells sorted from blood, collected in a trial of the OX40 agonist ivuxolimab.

The CDR3 DNA follows: TGTGCCAGCAGCTTGATCGGGGGCGCAGCCAATGAGCAGTTCTTC. Its translation is CASSLIGGAANEQFF. The chain combines TRBV7-6 with TRBJ2-1; D tentatively reads TRBD1 or TRBD2 (6 bases each). V dropped 3 bases and J dropped 6 bases, with 15 bases sitting between them. This CDR3 is 15 amino acids long. The germline CDR1 and CDR2 sequences are SGHVS and FNYEAQ.